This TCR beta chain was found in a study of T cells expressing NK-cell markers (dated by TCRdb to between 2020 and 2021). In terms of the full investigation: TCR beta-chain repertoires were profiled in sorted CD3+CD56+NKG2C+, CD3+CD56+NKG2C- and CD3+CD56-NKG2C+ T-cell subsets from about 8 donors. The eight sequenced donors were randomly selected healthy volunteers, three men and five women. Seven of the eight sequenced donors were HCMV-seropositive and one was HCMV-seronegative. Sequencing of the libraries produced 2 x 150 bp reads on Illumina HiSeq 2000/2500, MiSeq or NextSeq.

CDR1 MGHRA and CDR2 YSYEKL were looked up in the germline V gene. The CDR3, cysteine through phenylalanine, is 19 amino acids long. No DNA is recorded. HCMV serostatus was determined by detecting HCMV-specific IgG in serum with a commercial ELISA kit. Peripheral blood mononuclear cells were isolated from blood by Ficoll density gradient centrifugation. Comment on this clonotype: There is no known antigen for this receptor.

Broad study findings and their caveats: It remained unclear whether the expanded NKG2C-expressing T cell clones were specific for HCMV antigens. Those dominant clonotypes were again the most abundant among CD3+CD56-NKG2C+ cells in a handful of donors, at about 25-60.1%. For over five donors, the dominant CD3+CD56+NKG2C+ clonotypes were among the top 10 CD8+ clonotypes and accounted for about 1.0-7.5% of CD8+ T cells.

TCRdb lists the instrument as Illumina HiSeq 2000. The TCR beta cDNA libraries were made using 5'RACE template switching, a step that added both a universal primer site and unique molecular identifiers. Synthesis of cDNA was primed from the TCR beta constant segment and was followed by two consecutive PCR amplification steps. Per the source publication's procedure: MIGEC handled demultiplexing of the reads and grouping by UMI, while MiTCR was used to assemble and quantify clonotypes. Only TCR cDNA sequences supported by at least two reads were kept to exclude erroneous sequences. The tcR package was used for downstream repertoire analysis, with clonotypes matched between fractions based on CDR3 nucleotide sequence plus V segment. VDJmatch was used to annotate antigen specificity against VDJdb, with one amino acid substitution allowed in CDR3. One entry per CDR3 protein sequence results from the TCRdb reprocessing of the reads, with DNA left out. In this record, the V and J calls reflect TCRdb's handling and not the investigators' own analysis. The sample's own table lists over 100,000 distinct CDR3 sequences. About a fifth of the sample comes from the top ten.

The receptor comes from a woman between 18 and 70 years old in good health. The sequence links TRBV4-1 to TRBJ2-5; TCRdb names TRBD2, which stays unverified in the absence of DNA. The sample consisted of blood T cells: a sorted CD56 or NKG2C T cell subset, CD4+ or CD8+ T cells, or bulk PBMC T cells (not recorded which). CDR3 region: CASSQRSQLAGGPQETQYF.